These T cell receptor beta chains were read from a single sample in a study of Ad26.COV2.S vaccination and SARS-CoV-2 variants. TCRdb's table, derived via immunoSEQ multiplex PCR, lists solely in-frame clones and lacks some. The table has around 270,000 clones, approximately 90% seen once. The specimen comprised peripheral blood, sampled in a trial of Ad26.COV2.S vaccine versus placebo. The receptors shown here come from a person aged 18-65 years who received the Ad26.COV2.S COVID-19 vaccine or a placebo. Each CDR3 is given with its conserved first and last residue. A D gene is named only where the DNA matches it firmly. Only part of the rows carry a size: once, few, many, or a class if the clone is expanded.

D gene,J gene,V gene,clone size,CDR3 protein,CDR3 DNA
NA,TRBJ2-3,TRBV7-2,NA,CASSPGSATDTQYF,TGTGCCAGCAGCCCGGGGTCGGCCACAGATACGCAGTATTTT
NA,TRBJ1-5,TRBV10-1,NA,CASSESLEFSNQPQHF,TGCGCCAGCAGCGAATCTTTGGAGTTTAGCAATCAGCCCCAGCATTTT
NA,TRBJ1-4,TRBV18,NA,CASSPQGGATNEKLFF,TGTGCCAGCTCACCTCAGGGAGGGGCAACTAATGAAAAACTGTTTTTT
NA,TRBJ1-5,TRBV9,NA,CASSRTAHNQPQHF,TGTGCCAGCAGTAGGACAGCCCACAATCAGCCCCAGCATTTT
NA,TRBJ1-1,TRBV4-2,few,CASSLPKGNEAFF,TGTGCCAGCAGCCTCCCGAAAGGGAATGAAGCTTTCTTT
NA,TRBJ1-2,TRBV5-1,NA,CASSDSQGRGYTF,TGCGCCAGCAGCGATAGCCAGGGTCGAGGCTACACCTTC
TRBD1,TRBJ1-2,TRBV6-5,NA,CASSYDKTGGAYGYTF,TGTGCCAGCAGTTACGATAAAACAGGGGGGGCCTATGGCTACACCTTC
NA,TRBJ2-1,TRBV7-9,NA,CASSLLGRGWREQFF,TGTGCCAGCAGCTTACTTGGCAGGGGATGGAGGGAGCAGTTCTTC
NA,TRBJ2-1,TRBV7-7,NA,CASSPTWTGRGEQFF,TGTGCCAGCAGCCCGACATGGACTGGCCGGGGGGAGCAGTTCTTC
TRBD2,TRBJ2-3,TRBV18,NA,CASSPTLAGGTDTQYF,TGTGCCAGCTCGCCGACCCTGGCGGGAGGCACAGATACGCAGTATTTT
NA,TRBJ1-2,TRBV6-1,NA,CASSEASRRSERHGYTF,TGTGCCAGCAGTGAAGCATCCCGGAGGAGTGAGAGGCATGGCTACACCTTC
NA,TRBJ1-4,TRBV7-8,NA,CASSLLREGGEKLFF,TGTGCCAGCAGCTTACTCCGGGAAGGAGGCGAAAAACTGTTTTTT
TRBD1,TRBJ1-4,TRBV19,NA,CASSIDDGTVGEKLFF,TGTGCCAGTAGTATAGATGACGGGACAGTTGGTGAAAAACTGTTTTTT
TRBD1,TRBJ1-3,TRBV25-1,NA,CASTLGTGLGNTIYF,TGTGCCAGCACCCTTGGGACAGGGCTAGGAAACACCATATATTTT
NA,TRBJ1-2,TRBV4-3,NA,CASSQEGAGRNYGYTF,TGCGCCAGCAGCCAAGAGGGGGCAGGGAGGAACTATGGCTACACCTTC
NA,TRBJ2-5,TRBV7-8,NA,CASSSAFRDGQETQYF,TGTGCCAGCAGCTCGGCATTCCGGGACGGCCAAGAGACCCAGTACTTC